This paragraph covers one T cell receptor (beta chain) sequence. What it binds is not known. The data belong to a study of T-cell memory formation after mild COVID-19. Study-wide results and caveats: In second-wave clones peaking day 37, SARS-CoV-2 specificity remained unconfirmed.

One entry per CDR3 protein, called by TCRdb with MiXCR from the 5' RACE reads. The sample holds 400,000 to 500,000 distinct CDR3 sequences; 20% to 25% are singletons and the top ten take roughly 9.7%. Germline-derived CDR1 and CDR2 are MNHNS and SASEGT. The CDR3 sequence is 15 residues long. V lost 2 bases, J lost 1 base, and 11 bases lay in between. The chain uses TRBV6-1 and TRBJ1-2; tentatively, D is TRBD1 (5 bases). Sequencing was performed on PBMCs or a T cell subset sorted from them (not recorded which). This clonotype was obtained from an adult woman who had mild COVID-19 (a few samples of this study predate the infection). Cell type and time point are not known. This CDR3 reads CASSEPGGSNYGYTF. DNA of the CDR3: TGTGCCAGCAGTGAACCGGGGGGAAGTAACTATGGCTACACCTTC.